This T cell receptor beta chain was recorded in a study of molecular identifiers for immune sequencing clone quantification. General study findings and limits: Whereas naive cells kept under 1% of molecules in clones above 20 RNA copies, such clones held over 97% in effectors.

This CDR3 spans 17 amino acids. Trimming cost V 2 bases and J 3 bases; bases outside gene matches: 12. CDR1 ENHRY and CDR2 SYGVKD come from the germline V gene. In TCRdb, the PCR reads were re-called with MiXCR into one record per CDR3 protein. Counted here are fewer than 45,000 distinct CDR3 sequences, around a sixth occurring once; the ten biggest clones make up 7.1%. This clonotype was counted many times. Its specificity is unknown. Material: naive CD8+ T cells from blood, with Jurkat cell RNA spiked in. Indicated subset: FACS-sorted CD8+CD4-CCR7+CD45RA+ naive T cells. V gene TRBV10-3 combines with J gene TRBJ2-7; 8 nucleotides line up with TRBD1. This TCR was recovered from a human donor in good health. Some libraries in this study had Jurkat cell RNA spiked in. In nucleotides, the CDR3 is TGTGCCATCAGTGAGCGGTCCCCAGGGGGCAAGATCTACGAGCAGTACTTC. It encodes CAISERSPGGKIYEQYF.